This T cell receptor (beta chain) derives from a study of a mutant IDH1 vaccine in newly diagnosed glioma (dated by TCRdb to about 2021). Some background on the complete study: Patients were given eight vaccinations, in weeks 1, 3, 5, 7, 11, 15, 19 and 23, which matched visits V03 through V10. Peripheral blood samples were drawn at six visits, namely V03 (baseline), V05, V07, V10, V12 and V13. Prior to enrollment, standard therapy consisting of radiotherapy alone, temozolomide alone, or radiochemotherapy with temozolomide had been administered to patients, with the combination being received by most patients. Of the roughly 32 treated patients, 62.5% were male and approximately 38% were female, and a mean age of approximately 40 years was recorded. For exploratory analyses, longitudinal TCRB deep sequencing was carried out in roughly 25 treated patients wherever samples were available. In the chemotherapy-containing groups, vaccination started alongside temozolomide cycles, whereas in patients who had radiotherapy alone it started 4-6 weeks after radiotherapy. Overall study outcomes, separate from this receptor: Across multiple MHC alleles, vaccine-induced immune responses were seen in 90% to 95% of patients. Selection of PBMC samples for TCRB deep sequencing was based on availability. According to the authors, sample limitations meant that analyses of patient blood samples could not be reproduced. Changes in the top peripheral T cell clonotypes picked up by TCRB sequencing did not appear to be linked to pseudoprogression.

The library was prepared using the immunoSEQ multiplex PCR assay. Rearranged TCR beta chain sequences were amplified using the hsTCRB Kit according to the manufacturer's protocol. Sequencing of TCRB libraries was carried out on an Illumina MiSeq. The authors' pipeline ran thus. The proprietary platform of the kit vendor was used for demultiplexing, trimming and gene mapping. Held by TCRdb, this immuneACCESS table contains in-frame sequences only and omits some clones. Under half of the omission traces to an unresolved V gene where checked; the cause of the rest is unknown. The DNA was the basis for D and trimming; V, J and clone size are from that table. Within this sample are tens of thousands of clones, with around 74% of them counted one time only. Approximately 5.3% of the sample is held by the ten biggest clonotypes. As encoded in the germline V gene, CDR1 is MGHDK while CDR2 is SYGVNS. Taken from cysteine to phenylalanine, the CDR3 has 12 residues. The kept DNA is CDR3 alone, 36 bases in frame from the first base. V sheds 4 bases and J sheds 4 bases, leaving 7 bases between their ends.

For this clone: What this receptor recognizes is not known. Per-base qualities were not stored, and no clone one base away is much larger.

Per the publication, the time point label means: week 23, last vaccination. Each vaccine dose was 300 ug of a 20-mer mutant IDH1 peptide in Montanide, given subcutaneously with topical imiquimod. The donors had newly diagnosed IDH1-mutant astrocytomas of WHO grade 3 or 4 that showed loss of nuclear ATRX. The samples were drawn from NOA16, a multicentre, single-arm, open-label phase I trial in Germany that tested a mutant IDH1 peptide vaccine in humans for the first time. Genomic DNA for TCRB sequencing was extracted from EDTA blood using the DNeasy Blood and Tissue Kit. The sequences come from PBMCs, collected from a glioma patient whose treatment included an IDH1 peptide vaccine. The sequence came from a man between 45 and 60 years old with glioma. In this chain, TRBV25-1 is recombined with TRBJ1-2, and perhaps TRBD1 as D gene, on 5 matching bases. The base sequence is TGTGCCAGCAGTGGGGGGGGCTATGGCTACACCTTC. This codes for CASSGGGYGYTF.